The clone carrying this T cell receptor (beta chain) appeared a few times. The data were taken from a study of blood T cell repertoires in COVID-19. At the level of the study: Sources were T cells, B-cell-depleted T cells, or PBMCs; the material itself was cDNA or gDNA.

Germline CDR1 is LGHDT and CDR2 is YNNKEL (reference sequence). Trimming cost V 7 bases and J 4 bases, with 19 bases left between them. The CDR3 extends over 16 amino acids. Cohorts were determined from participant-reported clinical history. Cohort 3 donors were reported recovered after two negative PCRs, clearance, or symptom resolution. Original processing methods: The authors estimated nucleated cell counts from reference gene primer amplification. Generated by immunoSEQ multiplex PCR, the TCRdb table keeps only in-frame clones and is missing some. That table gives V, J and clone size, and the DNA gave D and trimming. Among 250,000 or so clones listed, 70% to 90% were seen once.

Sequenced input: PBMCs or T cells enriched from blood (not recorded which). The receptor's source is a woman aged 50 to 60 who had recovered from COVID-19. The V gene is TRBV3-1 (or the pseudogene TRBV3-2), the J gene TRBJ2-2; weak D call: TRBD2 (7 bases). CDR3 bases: TGTGCCAGCAAGCAAGGGGGGGCGGGTGCCACCGGGGAGCTGTTTTTT. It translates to CASKQGGAGATGELFF.